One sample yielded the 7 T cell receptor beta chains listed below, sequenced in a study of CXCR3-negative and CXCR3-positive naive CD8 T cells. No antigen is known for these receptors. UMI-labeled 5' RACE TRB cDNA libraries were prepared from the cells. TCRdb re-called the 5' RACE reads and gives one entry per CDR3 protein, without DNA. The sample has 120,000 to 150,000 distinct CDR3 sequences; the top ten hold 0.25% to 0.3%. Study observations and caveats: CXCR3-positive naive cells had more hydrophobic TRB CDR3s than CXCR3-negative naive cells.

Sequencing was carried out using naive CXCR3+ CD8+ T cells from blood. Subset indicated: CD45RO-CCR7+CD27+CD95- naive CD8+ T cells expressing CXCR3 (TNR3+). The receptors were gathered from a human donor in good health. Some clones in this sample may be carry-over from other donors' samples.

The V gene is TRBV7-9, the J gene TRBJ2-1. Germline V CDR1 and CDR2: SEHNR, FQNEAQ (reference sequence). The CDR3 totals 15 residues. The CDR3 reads CASSFRQGTYNEQFF.

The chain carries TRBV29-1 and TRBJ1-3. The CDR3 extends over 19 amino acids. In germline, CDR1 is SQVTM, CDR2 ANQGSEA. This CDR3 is CSVEDPRRSLSSSGNTIYF. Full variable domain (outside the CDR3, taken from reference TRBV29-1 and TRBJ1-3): SAVISQKPSRDICQRGTSLTIQCQVDSQVTMMFWYRQQPGQSLTLIATANQGSEATYESGFVIDKFPISRPNLTFSTLTVSNMSPEDSSIYLCSVEDPRRSLSSSGNTIYFGEGSWLTVV.

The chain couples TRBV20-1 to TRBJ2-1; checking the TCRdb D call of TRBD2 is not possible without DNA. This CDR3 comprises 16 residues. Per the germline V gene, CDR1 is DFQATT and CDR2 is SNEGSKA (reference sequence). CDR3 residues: CSATLAGGPNHNEQFF.

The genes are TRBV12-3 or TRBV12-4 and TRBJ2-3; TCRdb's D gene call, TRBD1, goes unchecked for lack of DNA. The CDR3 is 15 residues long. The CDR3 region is CASTYGGGTTDTQYF.

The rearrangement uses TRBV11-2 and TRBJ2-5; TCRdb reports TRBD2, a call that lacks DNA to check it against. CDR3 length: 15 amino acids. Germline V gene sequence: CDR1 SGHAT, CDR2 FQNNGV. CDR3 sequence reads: CASARAQRGQETQYF. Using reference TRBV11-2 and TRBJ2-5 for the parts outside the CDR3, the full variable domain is EAGVAQSPRYKIIEKRQSVAFWCNPISGHATLYWYQQILGQGPKLLIQFQNNGVVDDSQLPKDRFSAERLKGVDSTLKIQPAKLEDSAVYLCASARAQRGQETQYFGPGTRLLVL.

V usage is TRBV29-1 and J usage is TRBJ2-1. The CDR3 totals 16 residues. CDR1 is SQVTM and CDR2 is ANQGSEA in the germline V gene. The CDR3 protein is CSVEDTMTLLDNEQFF.

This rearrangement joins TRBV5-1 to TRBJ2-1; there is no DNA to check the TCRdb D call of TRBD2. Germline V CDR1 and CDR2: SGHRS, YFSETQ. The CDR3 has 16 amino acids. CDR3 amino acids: CASSLGLAGASNEQFF.